The clone carrying this T cell receptor (beta chain) was recorded at least ten times. Its antigen is currently unknown. The data belong to a study of prognosis after radiotherapy for stage I lung cancer. Study-level background: Radiotherapy used SBRT, divided into 3 to 5 fractions and reaching a biologically effective dose of at least 100 Gy.

This CDR3 region has 15 residues. V lost 6 bases and J lost 5, with 17 bases in between. Germline V gene lookup returns CDR1 LNHDA and CDR2 SQIVND (reference sequence). Notes on the study in general: The authors did not determine whether the expanded TCR clones were tumor-specific. Between patients with and without metastases, TRBV and TRBJ gene usage reportedly differed.

Using two-round multiplex PCR, the authors amplified TCR beta CDR3 from genomic DNA. Specific primers for each TRBV and TRBJ gene were what first-round PCR used. MiXCR, run by TCRdb on the multiplex PCR reads, gives a single entry per CDR3 protein. The sample contains about 36,000 distinct CDR3 sequences, 25% to 40% of which appear only once. The sample here was PBMCs, taken before or after stereotactic body radiation therapy (not recorded which). The V call is TRBV19, the J call TRBJ1-5; D uncertain. The clonotype originates from a donor aged 50 or older with non-small cell lung cancer. The CDR3, as DNA: TGTGCCAGTAGCCCCAGTGGCGGAATATATCAGCCCCAGCATTTT. Translated: CASSPSGGIYQPQHF.